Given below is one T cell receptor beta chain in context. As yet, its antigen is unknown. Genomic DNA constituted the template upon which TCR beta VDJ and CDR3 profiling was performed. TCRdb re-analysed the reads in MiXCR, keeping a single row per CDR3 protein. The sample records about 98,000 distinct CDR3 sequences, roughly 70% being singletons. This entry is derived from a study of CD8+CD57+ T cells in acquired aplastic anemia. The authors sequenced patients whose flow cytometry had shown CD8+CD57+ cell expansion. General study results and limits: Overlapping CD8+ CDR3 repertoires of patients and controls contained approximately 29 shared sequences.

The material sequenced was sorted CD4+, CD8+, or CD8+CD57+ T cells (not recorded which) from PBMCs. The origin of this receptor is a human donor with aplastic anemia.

The CDR3 reads CASSGRDSDYEQYF. The CDR3 DNA reads as TGTGCCAGCAGCGGACGGGACAGCGACTACGAGCAGTACTTC. This chain uses TRBV9 with TRBJ2-7; the match to TRBD1 covers 7 bases. With V trimmed by 3 bases and J by 3 bases, 6 bases remained unmatched. Germline V gene data show CDR1 as SGDLS and CDR2 as YYNGEE. CDR3 size: 14 residues.